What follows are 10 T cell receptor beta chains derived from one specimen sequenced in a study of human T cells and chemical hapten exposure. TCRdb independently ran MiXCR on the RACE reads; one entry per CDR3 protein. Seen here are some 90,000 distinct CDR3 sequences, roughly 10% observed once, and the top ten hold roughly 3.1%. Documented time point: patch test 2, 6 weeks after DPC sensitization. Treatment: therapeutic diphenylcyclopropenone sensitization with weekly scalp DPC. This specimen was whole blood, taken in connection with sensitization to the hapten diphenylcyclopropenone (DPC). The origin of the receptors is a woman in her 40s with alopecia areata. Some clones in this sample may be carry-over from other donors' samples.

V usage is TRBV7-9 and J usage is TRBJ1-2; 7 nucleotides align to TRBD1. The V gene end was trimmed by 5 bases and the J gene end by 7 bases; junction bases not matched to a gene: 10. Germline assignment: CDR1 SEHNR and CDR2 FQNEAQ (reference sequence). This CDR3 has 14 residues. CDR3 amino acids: CASSGQVSSGGYTF. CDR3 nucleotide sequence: TGTGCCAGCAGCGGACAGGTATCGAGTGGTGGCTACACCTTC.

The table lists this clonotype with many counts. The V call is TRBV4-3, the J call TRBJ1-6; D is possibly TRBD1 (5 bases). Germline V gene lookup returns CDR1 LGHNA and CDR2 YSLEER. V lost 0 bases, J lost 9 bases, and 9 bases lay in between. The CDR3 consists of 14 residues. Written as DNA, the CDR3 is TGCGCCAGCAGCCAAGAGGCAGGGATTTCACCCCTCCACTTT. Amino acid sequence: CASSQEAGISPLHF.

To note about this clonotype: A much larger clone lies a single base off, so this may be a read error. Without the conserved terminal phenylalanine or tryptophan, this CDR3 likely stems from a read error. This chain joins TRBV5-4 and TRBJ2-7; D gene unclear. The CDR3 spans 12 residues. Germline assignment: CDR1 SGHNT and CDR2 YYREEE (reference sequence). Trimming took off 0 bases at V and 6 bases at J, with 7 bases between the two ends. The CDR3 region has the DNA TGTGCCAGCAGCTTGGACCTGTTCGAGCAGTACCTC. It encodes CASSLDLFEQYL.

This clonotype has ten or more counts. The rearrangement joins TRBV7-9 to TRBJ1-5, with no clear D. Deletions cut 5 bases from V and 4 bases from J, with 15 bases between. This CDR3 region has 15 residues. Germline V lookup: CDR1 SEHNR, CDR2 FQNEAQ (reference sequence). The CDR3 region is CASSLAASGNQPQHF. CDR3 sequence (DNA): TGTGCCAGCAGCCTGGCAGCATCTGGAAATCAGCCCCAGCATTTT.

The DNA for the CDR3 is TGTGCCAGCACCGATACCGGGACAGGGTGGAATGAGCAGTTCTTC. It is translated as CASTDTGTGWNEQFF. The chain joins TRBV28 to TRBJ2-1; 9 bases are a match to TRBD1. The germline CDR1 and CDR2 sequences are MDHEN and SYDVKM. CDR3 size: 15 residues. J lost 7 bases, V lost 7 bases, and 11 bases had no gene match.

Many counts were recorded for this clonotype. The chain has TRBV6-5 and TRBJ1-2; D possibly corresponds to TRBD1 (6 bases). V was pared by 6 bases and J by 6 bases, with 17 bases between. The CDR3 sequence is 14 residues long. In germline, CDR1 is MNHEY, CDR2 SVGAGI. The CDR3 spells CASREGGLQNGYTF. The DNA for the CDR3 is TGTGCCAGCAGGGAGGGGGGCTTACAAAATGGCTACACCTTC.

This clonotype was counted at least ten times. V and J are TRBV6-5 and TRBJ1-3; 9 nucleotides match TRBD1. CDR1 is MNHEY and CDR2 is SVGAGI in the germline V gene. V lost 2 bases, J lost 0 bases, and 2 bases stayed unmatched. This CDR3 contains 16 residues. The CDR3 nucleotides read TGTGCCAGCAGTTACGGACAGGGGACCTCTGGAAACACCATATATTTT. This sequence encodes CASSYGQGTSGNTIYF.

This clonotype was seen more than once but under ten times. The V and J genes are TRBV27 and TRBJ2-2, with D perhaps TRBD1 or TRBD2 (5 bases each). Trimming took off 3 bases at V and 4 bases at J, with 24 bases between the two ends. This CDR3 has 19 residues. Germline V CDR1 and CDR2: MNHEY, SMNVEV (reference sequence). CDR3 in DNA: TGTGCCAGCAGTTTCAGCCCGTTCACAGGTCATCGGGGCACCGGGGAGCTGTTTTTT. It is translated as CASSFSPFTGHRGTGELFF.

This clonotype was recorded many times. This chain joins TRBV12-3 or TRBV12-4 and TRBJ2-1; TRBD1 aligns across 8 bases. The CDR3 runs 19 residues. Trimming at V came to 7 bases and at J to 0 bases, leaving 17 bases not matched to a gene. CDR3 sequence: CASISGQGGGWDSYNEQFF. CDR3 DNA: TGTGCCAGCATCTCTGGACAGGGAGGCGGGTGGGACTCCTACAATGAGCAGTTCTTC.

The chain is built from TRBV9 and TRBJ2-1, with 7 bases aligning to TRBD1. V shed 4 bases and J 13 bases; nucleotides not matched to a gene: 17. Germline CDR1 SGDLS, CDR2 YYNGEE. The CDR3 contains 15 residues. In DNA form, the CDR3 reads TGTGCCAGCAGCATACAGGGGCTTAACGGAGGTGAACAGTTCTTC. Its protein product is CASSIQGLNGGEQFF.